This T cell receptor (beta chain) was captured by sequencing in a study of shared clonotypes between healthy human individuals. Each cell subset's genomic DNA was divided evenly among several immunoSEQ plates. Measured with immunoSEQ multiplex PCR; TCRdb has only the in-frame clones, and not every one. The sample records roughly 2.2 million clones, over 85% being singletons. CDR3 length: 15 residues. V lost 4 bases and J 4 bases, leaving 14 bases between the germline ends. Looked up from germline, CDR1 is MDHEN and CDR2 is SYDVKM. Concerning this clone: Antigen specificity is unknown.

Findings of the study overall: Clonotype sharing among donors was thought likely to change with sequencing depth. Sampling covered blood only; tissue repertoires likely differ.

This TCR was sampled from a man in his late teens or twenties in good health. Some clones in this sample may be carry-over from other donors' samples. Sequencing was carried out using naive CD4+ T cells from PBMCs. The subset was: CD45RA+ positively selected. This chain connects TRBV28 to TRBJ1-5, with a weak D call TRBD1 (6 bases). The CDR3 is CASSYRDRWNQPQHF. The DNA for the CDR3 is TGTGCCAGCAGTTACAGGGATCGCTGGAATCAGCCCCAGCATTTT.